Listed below are T cell receptor beta chains from one sample, sequenced in a study of radiotherapy plus CTLA-4 blockade in lung cancer. The assay was immunoSEQ multiplex PCR, and TCRdb's table has in-frame clones only and misses some. In the table there are 53,000 or so clones, less than 85% of which are singletons. Material: peripheral blood, obtained from a patient treated with radiotherapy plus ipilimumab. These receptors were obtained from a human donor with non-small cell lung cancer who had stable disease on radiotherapy plus ipilimumab. Each CDR3 is given without its conserved first and last residue. D genes are given only for firm matches.

J	D	V	CDR3
TRBJ1-2	.	TRBV6-6	AIRETANYGYT
TRBJ1-6	TRBD1	TRBV6-5	ASSPSPGQNSPLH
TRBJ1-2	.	TRBV6-5	ASTTGRHYGYT
TRBJ2-5	.	TRBV20-1	SARLLETQY
TRBJ1-2	.	TRBV6-4	ASSEGGYGYT
TRBJ2-7	TRBD2	TRBV27	ASSSPSGGALKQY
TRBJ1-2	.	TRBV5-1	ASSPGTGHGYT
TRBJ2-1	.	TRBV25-1	ASTQEGVFSYNEQF
TRBJ2-5	TRBD2	TRBV10-1	ASSESILAGVQETQY
TRBJ1-1	TRBD1	TRBV7-2	ASSLWGQPGQMNTEAF
TRBJ1-1	.	TRBV6-5	ASSYWDPLRTEAF
TRBJ1-2	.	TRBV5-4	ASSLPVNYGYT
TRBJ1-1	TRBD1	TRBV28	ASPPGGQGRDTEAF
TRBJ1-2	.	TRBV20-1	SAREEIGYT
TRBJ1-4	.	TRBV11-2	ASSPSGSNEKLF
TRBJ1-3	.	TRBV7-6	ASSPGNTIY
TRBJ1-2	TRBD1	TRBV27	ASSRTGTGTDYT
TRBJ2-3	TRBD2	TRBV5-4	ASSKGLAMGTDTQY
TRBJ1-4	TRBD1	TRBV5-1	ASSRDRGREKLF
TRBJ1-4	TRBD1	TRBV7-9	ASSPNLQGRDEKLF
TRBJ2-1	.	TRBV7-3	ASTPTPASYNEQF
TRBJ1-3	.	TRBV7-3	ASSSGSISGNTIY
TRBJ1-1	.	TRBV5-6	ASSLGRADTEAF
TRBJ1-3	.	TRBV30	ASRRSGNTIY
TRBJ2-7	TRBD1	TRBV7-9	ASSTKSGTGGKTSYEQY
TRBJ1-6	.	TRBV7-9	ASSSTGHDSPLH
TRBJ1-5	.	TRBV27	ASSRTLNQPQH
TRBJ1-5	.	TRBV7-2	ASSFQSGNQPQH
TRBJ2-1	.	TRBV5-4	ASSLEYEQF
TRBJ2-5	TRBD1	TRBV6-5	ASSYAWTGGETQY
TRBJ1-2	.	TRBV7-3	ASSVGTDSPT
TRBJ1-4	TRBD1	TRBV6-5	ASNRQGGRKLF
TRBJ2-7	.	TRBV6-4	ASSVNVYGEQY
TRBJ2-1	.	TRBV5-8	ASPPAATYNEQF
TRBJ1-5	TRBD1	TRBV19	ASSRRTGQYSNQPQH
TRBJ1-5	.	TRBV6-1	ASSITNDQPQH
TRBJ1-1	.	TRBV4-1	ASSQGRGTEAF
TRBJ2-1	.	TRBV27	ASSFPGNEQF
TRBJ2-7	.	TRBV14	ASSQGKGHYEQY
TRBJ2-7	.	TRBV11-2	ASSLNDYYEQY
TRBJ2-3	TRBD1	TRBV5-1	ASSSTTGQRPDTQY
TRBJ2-3	.	TRBV4-1	ASSPDSSTDTQY
TRBJ2-5	.	TRBV9	ASSVDGGETQY
TRBJ2-7	.	TRBV7-9	ASSHLQDLGEQY